Reported below is one TCR beta chain. It has no known antigen specificity. Nothing much larger sits one base from this clone, and base qualities are not available. The donors were healthy, HIV-negative adults with no recently reported acute infections or vaccinations. Every donor was a Caucasian adult residing in Nashville, Tennessee, USA. CD4+ T cells were enriched by magnetic negative selection, after which naive cells were positively selected on CD45RA and the negative fraction was taken as the memory subset. Blood was collected by leukapheresis, and PBMCs were isolated by Ficoll-Histopaque density gradient centrifugation and then cryopreserved in liquid nitrogen vapor phase. Analytical flow cytometry was used to check the purity and quantity of every magnetically sorted T cell population. Each sorted fraction had its genomic DNA isolated and then quantified by UV absorbance on a Nanodrop 2000c.

The data were obtained in a study of shared clonotypes between healthy human individuals (TCRdb year 2020). General notes on the study: A few men and a couple of women, aged 18 to 49 years, made up the cohort. The study deeply sequenced blood TCR repertoires of about 5 healthy adults to estimate repertoire size and the extent of clonotype sharing between individuals. Between about 0.9 and 8.9 billion PBMCs per donor were obtained by leukapheresis. For each donor, three plates each were used for CD4 naive and CD4 memory, two plates were used for CD8 naive, and one plate was used for CD8 memory. To increase sequencing depth and limit assay-specific biases, different laboratories used diverse techniques to prepare libraries and sequence TCR repertoires. The paper's findings and limits, for the study overall: Even with the large sequencing depth, rarefaction of the sorted-subset datasets indicated that sequencing was incomplete. Larger estimated clonotype richness was generally found for naive subsets than for memory subsets. Compared with non-shared clonotypes, clonotypes shared by all four sorted-subset donors had higher generation probabilities. Because the study included a small number of donors, the genetic and exposure-history diversity represented was limited. Sampling was restricted to blood, and TCR repertoires in tissues likely differ from the TCR repertoires found in blood. Pairwise subsampling indicated that sequencing depth was expected to affect the degree of clonotype sharing among donors. About 4.5% of naive CD4, 3.5% of naive CD8, approximately 2% of memory CD4, and roughly 0.4% of memory CD8 clonotypes were shared across several donors.

The CDR3 goes from the cysteine to the phenylalanine over 13 residues. Only CDR3 DNA remains: 39 bases, in frame from the first base. The V and J ends are trimmed by 6 bases and 7 bases, leaving 15 bases between them. From the germline V gene, CDR1 is ENHRY and CDR2 is SYGVKD. Using the deep immunoSEQ assay, TCR CDR3 regions were amplified from genomic DNA by multiplex PCR. Genomic DNA extracted from each cell subset was distributed evenly over all wells of several immunoSEQ 96-well plates, and each plate served as one replicate. For sorted subsets, about 210 ng of genomic DNA, equivalent to about 30,000 T cell genomes, went into each replicate PCR. Purified libraries were measured with a Qubit 3.0 fluorometer, size-checked on a Bioanalyzer 2100, and measured again with the KAPA Library Quantification kit. Every immunoSEQ 96-well plate was sequenced on a separate single-read 150-cycle Illumina NextSeq 550 flow cell. Concerning the study's data processing: Because only junctional sequences without quality scores were contained in the immunoSEQ output, filtering matching that applied to full-length reads could not be performed. To assign V/J genes and CDR3, sequences were annotated against IMGT germline references using PyIR, a Python wrapper for IgBLAST v1.9. Reads were filtered out if the reads had weak V/J assignments (E-value above 1e-6), no CDR3, stop codons, out-of-frame junctions, or ambiguous translated residues. V3J clonotypes were defined as sequences sharing an identical inferred V gene, J gene, and CDR3 amino acid sequence. To compute the percentage overlap between repertoires, the number of shared unique clonotypes was divided by the size of the smaller repertoire. RTK rarefaction, the Chao1 estimator, and Recon v2.1 estimates of unobserved clonotypes were used to assess repertoire richness. Generation probabilities were computed with OLGA for all TCRbeta clonotypes obtained by the gDNA method from a handful of donors. TCRdb retrieved this table from immuneACCESS and kept in-frame rearrangements only. Not all clones are present; in checked studies, unresolved V genes account for under half, and no reason is known for the remainder. That table furnishes V, J and clone size, whereas the DNA furnished D and trimming. The sample data list almost 750,000 clones, and around 77% of these were observed just once. More than 1.5% of the sample is in the top ten clones.

Sequencing used memory CD4+ T cells sorted from blood. This specimen's cell subset or site label, per the study, means: CD45RA-negative fraction. The sequence links TRBV10-3 to TRBJ1-2; a confident D gene designation cannot be given. This sequence originates from a woman younger than 45 in good health. The DNA sequence follows: TGTGCCATCAGCGTTCTCGAGGGTTCTGGCTACACCTTC. Translated, this gives CAISVLEGSGYTF.